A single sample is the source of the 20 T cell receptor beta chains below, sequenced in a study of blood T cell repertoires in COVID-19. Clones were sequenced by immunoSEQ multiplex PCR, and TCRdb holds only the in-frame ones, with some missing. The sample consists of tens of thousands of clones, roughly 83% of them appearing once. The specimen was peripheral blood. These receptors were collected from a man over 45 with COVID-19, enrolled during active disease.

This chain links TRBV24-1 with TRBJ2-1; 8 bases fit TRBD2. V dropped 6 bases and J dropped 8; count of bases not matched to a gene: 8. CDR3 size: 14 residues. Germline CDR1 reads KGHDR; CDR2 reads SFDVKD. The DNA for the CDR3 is TGTGCCACCAGTACTAGCGGAAAGGGCTATGAGCAGTTCTTC. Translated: CATSTSGKGYEQFF.

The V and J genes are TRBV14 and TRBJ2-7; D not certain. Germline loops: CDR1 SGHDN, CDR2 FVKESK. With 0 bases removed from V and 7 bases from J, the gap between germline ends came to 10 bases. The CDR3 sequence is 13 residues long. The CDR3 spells CASSQDGKAEQYF. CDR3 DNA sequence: TGTGCCAGCAGCCAAGATGGAAAAGCGGAGCAGTACTTC. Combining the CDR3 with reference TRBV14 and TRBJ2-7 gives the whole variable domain EAGVTQFPSHSVIEKGQTVTLRCDPISGHDNLYWYRRVMGKEIKFLLHFVKESKQDESGMPNNRFLAERTGGTYSTLKVQPAELEDSGVYFCASSQDGKAEQYFGPGTRLTVT.

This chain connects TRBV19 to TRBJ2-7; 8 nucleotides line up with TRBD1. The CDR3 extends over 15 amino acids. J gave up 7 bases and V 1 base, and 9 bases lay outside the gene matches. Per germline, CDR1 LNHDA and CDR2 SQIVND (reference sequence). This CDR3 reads CASSIGTGTLREQYF. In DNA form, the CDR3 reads TGTGCCAGTAGTATAGGGACAGGGACATTACGGGAGCAGTACTTC.

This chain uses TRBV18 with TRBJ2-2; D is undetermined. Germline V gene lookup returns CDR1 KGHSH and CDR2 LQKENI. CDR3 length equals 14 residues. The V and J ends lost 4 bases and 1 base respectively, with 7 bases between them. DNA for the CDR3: TGTGCCAGCTCACTACTCGAGAACACCGGGGAGCTGTTTTTT. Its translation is CASSLLENTGELFF.

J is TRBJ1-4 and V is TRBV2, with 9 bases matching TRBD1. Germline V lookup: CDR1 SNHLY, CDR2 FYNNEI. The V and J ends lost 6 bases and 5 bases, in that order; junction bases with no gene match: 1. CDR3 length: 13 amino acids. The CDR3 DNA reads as TGTGCCAGCAGAGGGACAGGGAATGAAAAACTGTTTTTT. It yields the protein CASRGTGNEKLFF.

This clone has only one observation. CDR3 nucleotides: TGTGCCACCAGTAGGCAGGGGGCAGTAGATACGCAGTATTTT. Amino acid sequence: CATSRQGAVDTQYF. The genes are TRBV24-1 and TRBJ2-3, with 8 bases lining up with TRBD1. The length of the CDR3 is 14 residues. The V and J ends lost 6 bases and 5 bases, in that order; junction bases with no gene match: 6. Germline CDR1 is KGHDR and CDR2 is SFDVKD.

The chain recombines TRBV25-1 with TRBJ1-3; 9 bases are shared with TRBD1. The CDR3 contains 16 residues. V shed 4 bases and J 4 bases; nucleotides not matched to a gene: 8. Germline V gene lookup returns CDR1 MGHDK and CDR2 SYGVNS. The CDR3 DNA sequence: TGTGCCAGCAGTGGACCACGGGACAGGGAAGGAAACACCATATATTTT. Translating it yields CASSGPRDREGNTIYF.

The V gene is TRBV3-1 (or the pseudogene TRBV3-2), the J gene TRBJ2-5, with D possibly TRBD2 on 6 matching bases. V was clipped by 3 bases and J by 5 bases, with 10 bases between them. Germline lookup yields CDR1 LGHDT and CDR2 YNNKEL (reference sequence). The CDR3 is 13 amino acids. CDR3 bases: TGTGCCAGCAGCCAGCGGGACGTCGAGACCCAGTACTTC. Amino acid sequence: CASSQRDVETQYF.

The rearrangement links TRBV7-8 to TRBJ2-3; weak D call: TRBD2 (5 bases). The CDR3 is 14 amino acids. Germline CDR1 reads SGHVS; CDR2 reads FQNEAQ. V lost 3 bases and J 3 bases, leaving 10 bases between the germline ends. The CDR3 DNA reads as TGTGCCAGCAGCTTTTACGGGGTTACAGATACGCAGTATTTT. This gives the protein CASSFYGVTDTQYF.

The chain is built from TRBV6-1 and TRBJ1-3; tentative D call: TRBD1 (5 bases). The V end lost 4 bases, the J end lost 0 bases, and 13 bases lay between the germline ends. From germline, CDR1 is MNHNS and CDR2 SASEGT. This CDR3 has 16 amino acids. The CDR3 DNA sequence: TGTGCCAGCAGTGCCCCCGGGACTTTCTCTGGAAACACCATATATTTT. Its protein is CASSAPGTFSGNTIYF.

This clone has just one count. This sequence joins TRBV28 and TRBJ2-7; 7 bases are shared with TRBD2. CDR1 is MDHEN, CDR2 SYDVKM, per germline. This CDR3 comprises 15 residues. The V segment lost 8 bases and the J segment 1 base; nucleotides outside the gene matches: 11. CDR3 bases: TGTGCCAGCCTTCCCGGGGGGTCATCATCCTACGAGCAGTACTTC. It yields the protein CASLPGGSSSYEQYF.

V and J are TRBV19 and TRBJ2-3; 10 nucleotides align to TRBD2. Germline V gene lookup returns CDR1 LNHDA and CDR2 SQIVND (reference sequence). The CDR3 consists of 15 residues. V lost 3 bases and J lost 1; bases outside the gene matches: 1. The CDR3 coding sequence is TGTGCCAGTAGTATTACTAGCGGGGGCACAGATACGCAGTATTTT. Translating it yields CASSITSGGTDTQYF. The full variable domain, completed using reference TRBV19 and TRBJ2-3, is DGGITQSPKYLFRKEGQNVTLSCEQNLNHDAMYWYRQDPGQGLRLIYYSQIVNDFQKGDIAEGYSVSREKKESFPLTVTSAQKNPTAFYLCASSITSGGTDTQYFGPGTRLTVL.

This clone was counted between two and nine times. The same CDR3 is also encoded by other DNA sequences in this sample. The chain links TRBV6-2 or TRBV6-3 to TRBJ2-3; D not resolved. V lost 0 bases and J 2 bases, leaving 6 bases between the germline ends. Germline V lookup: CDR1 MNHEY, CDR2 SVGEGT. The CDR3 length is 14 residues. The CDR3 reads CASSYSDSTDTQYF. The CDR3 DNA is TGTGCCAGCAGTTACTCCGACTCCACAGATACGCAGTATTTT.

The CDR3 region is CATSRDNRGGRGMEQFF. The CDR3 nucleotides read TGTGCCACCAGCAGAGATAATAGAGGCGGGAGAGGGATGGAGCAGTTCTTC. V usage is TRBV15 and J usage is TRBJ2-1, with 7 bases aligning to TRBD2. The germline CDR1 and CDR2 sequences are LNHNV and YYDKDF (reference sequence). The CDR3 sequence is 17 residues long. Trimming took 0 bases from V and 10 from J; bases not matched to a gene: 15.

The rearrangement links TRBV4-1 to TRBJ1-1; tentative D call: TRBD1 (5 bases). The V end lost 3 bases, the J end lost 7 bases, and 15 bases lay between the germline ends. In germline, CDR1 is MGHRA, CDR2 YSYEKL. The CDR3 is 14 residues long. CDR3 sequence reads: CASSQGGPNFEAFF. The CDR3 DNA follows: TGCGCCAGCAGCCAGGGGGGTCCCAACTTTGAAGCTTTCTTT.

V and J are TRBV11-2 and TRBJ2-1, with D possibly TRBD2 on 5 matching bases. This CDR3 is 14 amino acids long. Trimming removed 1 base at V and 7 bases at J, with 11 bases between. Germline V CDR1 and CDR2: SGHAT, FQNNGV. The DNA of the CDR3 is TGTGCCAGCAGCTTAGGGGTGGGCGGGAATGAGCAGTTCTTC. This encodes CASSLGVGGNEQFF.

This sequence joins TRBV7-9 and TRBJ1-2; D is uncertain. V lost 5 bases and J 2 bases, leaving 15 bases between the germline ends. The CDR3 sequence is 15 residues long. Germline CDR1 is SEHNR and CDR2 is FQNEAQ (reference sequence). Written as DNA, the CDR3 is TGTGCCAGCAGCCCCAGTGGAGGTTCCAACTATGGCTACACCTTC. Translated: CASSPSGGSNYGYTF.

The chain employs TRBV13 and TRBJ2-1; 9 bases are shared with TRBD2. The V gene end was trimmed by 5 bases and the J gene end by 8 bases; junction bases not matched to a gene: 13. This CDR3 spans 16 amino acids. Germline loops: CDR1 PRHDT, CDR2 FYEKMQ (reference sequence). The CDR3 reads CASSPPLAGIPYEQFF. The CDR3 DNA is TGTGCCAGCAGCCCCCCACTAGCGGGTATTCCCTATGAGCAGTTCTTC.

The CDR3 DNA reads TGTGCCAGCTCACCTAATTCCCAAGAGACCCAGTACTTC. Residues: CASSPNSQETQYF. The chain links TRBV18 to TRBJ2-5; D remains unclear. Germline loops: CDR1 KGHSH, CDR2 LQKENI. The CDR3 consists of 13 residues. The ends were cut back, 3 bases at V and 1 base at J, with 6 bases in the middle. The full variable domain, its missing parts supplied by reference TRBV18 and TRBJ2-5, is NAGVMQNPRHLVRRRGQEARLRCSPMKGHSHVYWYRQLPEEGLKFMVYLQKENIIDESGMPKERFSAEFPKEGPSILRIQQVVRGDSAAYFCASSPNSQETQYFGPGTRLLVL.

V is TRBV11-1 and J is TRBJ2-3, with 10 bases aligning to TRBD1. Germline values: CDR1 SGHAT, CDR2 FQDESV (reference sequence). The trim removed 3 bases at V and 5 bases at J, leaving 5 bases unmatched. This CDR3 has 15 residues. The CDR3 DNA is TGTGCCAGCAGCTTCGGGACAGGGGCGGGAGATACGCAGTATTTT. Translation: CASSFGTGAGDTQYF.